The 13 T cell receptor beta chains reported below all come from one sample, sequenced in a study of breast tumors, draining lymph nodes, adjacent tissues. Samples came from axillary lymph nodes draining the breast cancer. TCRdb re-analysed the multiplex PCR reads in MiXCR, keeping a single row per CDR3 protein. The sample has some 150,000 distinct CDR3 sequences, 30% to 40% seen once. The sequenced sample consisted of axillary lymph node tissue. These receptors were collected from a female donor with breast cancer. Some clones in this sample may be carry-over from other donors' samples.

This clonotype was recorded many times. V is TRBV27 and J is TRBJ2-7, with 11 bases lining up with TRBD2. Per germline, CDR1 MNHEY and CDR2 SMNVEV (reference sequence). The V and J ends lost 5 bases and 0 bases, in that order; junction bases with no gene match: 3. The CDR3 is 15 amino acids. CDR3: CASSPTSGSSYEQYF. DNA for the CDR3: TGTGCCAGCAGTCCTACTAGCGGGAGCTCCTACGAGCAGTACTTC.

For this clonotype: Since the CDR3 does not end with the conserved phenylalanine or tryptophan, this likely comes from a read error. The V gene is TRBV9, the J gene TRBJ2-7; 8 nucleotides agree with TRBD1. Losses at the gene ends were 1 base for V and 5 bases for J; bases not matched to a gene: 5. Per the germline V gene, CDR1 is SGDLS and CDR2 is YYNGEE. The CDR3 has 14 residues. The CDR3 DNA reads TGTGCCAGCAGCGTATCAGGGGGCATCAACGAGCAGTACCTC. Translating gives CASSVSGGINEQYL.

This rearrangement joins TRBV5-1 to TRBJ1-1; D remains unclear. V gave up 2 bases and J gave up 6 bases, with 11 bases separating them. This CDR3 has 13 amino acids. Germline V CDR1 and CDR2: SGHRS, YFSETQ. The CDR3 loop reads CASSFRGGAEAFF. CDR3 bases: TGCGCCAGCAGCTTCCGGGGAGGCGCTGAAGCTTTCTTT.

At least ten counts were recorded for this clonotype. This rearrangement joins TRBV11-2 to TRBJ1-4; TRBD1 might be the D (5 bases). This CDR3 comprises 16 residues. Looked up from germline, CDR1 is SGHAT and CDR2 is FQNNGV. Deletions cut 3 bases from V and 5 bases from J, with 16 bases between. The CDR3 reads CASSFTSGSGNEKLFF. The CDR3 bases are TGTGCCAGCAGCTTCACCTCAGGGTCGGGAAATGAAAAACTGTTTTTT.

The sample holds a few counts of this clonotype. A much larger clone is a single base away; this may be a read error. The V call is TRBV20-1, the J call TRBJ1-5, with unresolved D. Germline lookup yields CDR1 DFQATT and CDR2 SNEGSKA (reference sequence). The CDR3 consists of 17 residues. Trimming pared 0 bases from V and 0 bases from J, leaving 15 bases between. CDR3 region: CSARDPGFTASNQPQHF. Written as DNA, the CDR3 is TGCAGTGCTAGAGACCCGGGGTTTACAGCTAGCAATCAGCCCCAGCATTTT.

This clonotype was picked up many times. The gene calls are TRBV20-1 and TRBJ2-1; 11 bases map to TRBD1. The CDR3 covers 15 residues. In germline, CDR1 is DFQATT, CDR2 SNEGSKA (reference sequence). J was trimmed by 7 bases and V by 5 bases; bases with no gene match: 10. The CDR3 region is CSAFRTGGARNEQFF. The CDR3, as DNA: TGCAGTGCTTTCCGGACAGGGGGCGCTCGGAATGAGCAGTTCTTC.

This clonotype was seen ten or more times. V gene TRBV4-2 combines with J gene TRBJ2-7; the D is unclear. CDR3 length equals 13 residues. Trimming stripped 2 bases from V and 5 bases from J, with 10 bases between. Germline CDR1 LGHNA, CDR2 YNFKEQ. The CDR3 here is CASSQRAAHEQYF. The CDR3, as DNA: TGTGCCAGCAGCCAACGGGCGGCGCACGAGCAGTACTTC.

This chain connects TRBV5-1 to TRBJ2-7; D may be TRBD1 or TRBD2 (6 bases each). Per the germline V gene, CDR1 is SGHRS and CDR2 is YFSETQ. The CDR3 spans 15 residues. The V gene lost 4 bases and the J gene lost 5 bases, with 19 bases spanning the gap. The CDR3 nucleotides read TGCGCCAGCAGCCCCGGGACTGGGGGGCACCACGAGCAGTACTTC. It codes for CASSPGTGGHHEQYF.

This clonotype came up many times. The CDR3 here is CASSYSAGPAQFLKLFF. The DNA for the CDR3 is TGTGCCAGCAGTTACTCTGCCGGACCCGCCCAGTTCCTTAAACTGTTTTTT. The chain links TRBV6-6 to TRBJ1-4; D gene ambiguous. The germline CDR1 and CDR2 sequences are MNHNY and SVGAGI (reference sequence). This CDR3 contains 17 residues. Trimming shortened V by 0 bases and J by 11 bases, and 22 bases separated the two germline ends.

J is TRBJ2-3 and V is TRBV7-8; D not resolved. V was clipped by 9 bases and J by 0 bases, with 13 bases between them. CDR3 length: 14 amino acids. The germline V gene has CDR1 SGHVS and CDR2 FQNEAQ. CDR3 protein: CASMDLVSTDTQYF. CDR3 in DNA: TGTGCCAGTATGGACCTGGTTAGCACAGATACGCAGTATTTT. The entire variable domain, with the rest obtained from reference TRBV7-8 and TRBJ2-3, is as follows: GAGVSQSPRYKVAKRGQDVALRCDPISGHVSLFWYQQALGQGPEFLTYFQNEAQLDKSGLPSDRFFAERPEGSVSTLKIQRTQQEDSAVYLCASMDLVSTDTQYFGPGTRLTVL.

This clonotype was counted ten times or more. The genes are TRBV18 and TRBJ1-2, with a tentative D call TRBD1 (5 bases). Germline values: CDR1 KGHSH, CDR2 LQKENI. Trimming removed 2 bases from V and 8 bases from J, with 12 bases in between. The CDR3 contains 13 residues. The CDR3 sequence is CASSPNPGNGYTF. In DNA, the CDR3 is TGTGCCAGCTCACCAAATCCAGGGAACGGCTACACCTTC.

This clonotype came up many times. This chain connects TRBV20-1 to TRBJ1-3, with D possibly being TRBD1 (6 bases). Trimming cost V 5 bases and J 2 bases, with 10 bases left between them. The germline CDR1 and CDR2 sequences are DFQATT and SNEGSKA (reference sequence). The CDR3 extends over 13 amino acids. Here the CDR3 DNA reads TGCAGTGCTGGATCAGGGGCTGGAAACACCATATATTTT. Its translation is CSAGSGAGNTIYF.

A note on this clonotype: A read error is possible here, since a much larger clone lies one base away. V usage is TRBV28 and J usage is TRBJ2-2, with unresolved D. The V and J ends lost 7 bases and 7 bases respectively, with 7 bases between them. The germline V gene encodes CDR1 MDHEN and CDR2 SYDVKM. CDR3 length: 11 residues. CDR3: CASNPYGELFF. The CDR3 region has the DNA TGTGCCAGCAACCCGTACGGGGAGCTGTTTTTT. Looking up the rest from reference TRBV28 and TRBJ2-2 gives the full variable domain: DVKVTQSSRYLVKRTGEKVFLECVQDMDHENMFWYRQDPGLGLRLIYFSYDVKMKEKGDIPEGYSVSREKKERFSLILESASTNQTSMYLCASNPYGELFFGEGSRLTVL.